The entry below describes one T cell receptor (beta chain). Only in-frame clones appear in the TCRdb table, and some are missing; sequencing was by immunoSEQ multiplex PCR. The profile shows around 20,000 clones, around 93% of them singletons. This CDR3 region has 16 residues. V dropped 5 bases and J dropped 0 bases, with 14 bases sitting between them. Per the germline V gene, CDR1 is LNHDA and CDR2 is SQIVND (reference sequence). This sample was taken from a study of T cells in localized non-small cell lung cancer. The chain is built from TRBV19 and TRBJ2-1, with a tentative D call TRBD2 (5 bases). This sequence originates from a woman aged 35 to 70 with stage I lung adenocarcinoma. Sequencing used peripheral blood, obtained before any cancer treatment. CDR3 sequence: CASSAWEPSSYNEQFF. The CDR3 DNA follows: TGTGCCAGTAGTGCATGGGAGCCTAGCTCCTACAATGAGCAGTTCTTC.